Shown below are 22 T cell receptor beta chains from a single sample sequenced in a study of cytomegalovirus exposure and HLA in healthy donors (dated by TCRdb to 2015 to 2018). The protocol used for the library was the immunoSEQ multiplex PCR assay. TCRdb limited this immuneACCESS table to in-frame rearrangements with V and J called. A share of clones is missing; checked studies link under half to unresolved V genes, and the rest is unexplained. In all, the sample holds 120,000 to 150,000 clones, and roughly 86% of those were seen once. Less than 5.5% of the sample comes from the top ten. Input material: PBMCs. These receptors were taken from a young man in good health and CMV-seropositive.

The V call is TRBV5-4, the J call TRBJ2-7; 12 nucleotides align to TRBD1. This CDR3 comprises 15 residues. Germline values: CDR1 SGHNT, CDR2 YYREEE (reference sequence). The V and J ends lost 4 bases and 5 bases, in that order; junction bases with no gene match: 7. In nucleotides, the CDR3 is TGTGCCAGCAGCGGGGACAGGGGGCTCTCGGACGAGCAGTACTTC. The encoded protein is CASSGDRGLSDEQYF. Full variable domain (remainder filled in from reference TRBV5-4 and TRBJ2-7): ETGVTQSPTHLIKTRGQQVTLRCSSQSGHNTVSWYQQALGQGPQFIFQYYREEENGRGNFPPRFSGLQFPNYSSELNVNALELDDSALYLCASSGDRGLSDEQYFGPGTRLTVT.

The chain joins TRBV5-1 to TRBJ2-7; D ambiguous. V was cut by 4 bases and J by 0 bases, with 11 bases left in between. The CDR3 is 14 amino acids. Germline loops: CDR1 SGHRS, CDR2 YFSETQ. CDR3 residues: CASSPSVSSYEQYF. The CDR3 DNA reads TGCGCCAGCAGCCCTTCTGTTAGCTCCTACGAGCAGTACTTC.

Of note for this clone: One junction end disagrees with the germline gene, perhaps due to a read error. The J gene is TRBJ2-2, the V gene TRBV6-5; D gene uncertain. CDR1 is MNHEY, CDR2 SVGAGI, per germline. CDR3 length: 15 residues. CDR3: CASSYESLNAGELFF. Written as DNA, the CDR3 is TGTGCCAGCAGTTACGAGAGCTTGAACGCCGGGGAGCTGTTTTTT.

V is TRBV5-4 and J is TRBJ1-3, with TRBD1 matching over 7 bases. The V gene's germline CDR1 is SGHNT and CDR2 YYREEE (reference sequence). CDR3 length equals 14 residues. V dropped 4 bases and J dropped 8; count of bases not matched to a gene: 9. The CDR3 reads CASSLDRVGHTIYF. The CDR3 nucleotides read TGTGCCAGCAGCCTTGACAGGGTAGGACACACCATATATTTT.

This clone was seen a handful of times. This chain links TRBV27 with TRBJ1-6; perhaps TRBD1 as D (6 bases). This CDR3 contains 12 residues. Trimming removed 6 bases at V and 13 bases at J, with 13 bases between. Looked up from germline, CDR1 is MNHEY and CDR2 is SMNVEV (reference sequence). This CDR3 is CASRETGLPLHF. The CDR3 region has the DNA TGTGCCAGCAGGGAGACAGGCCTTCCCCTCCACTTT.

This chain links TRBV18 with TRBJ1-1, with 9 bases lining up with TRBD1. Germline CDR1 and CDR2: KGHSH and LQKENI. The CDR3 covers 15 residues. With 4 bases clipped from V and 4 bases from J, the junction kept 7 bases outside the gene matches. CDR3 in amino acids: CASSLGQGRGTEAFF. The CDR3 DNA reads TGTGCCAGCTCACTAGGACAGGGGAGGGGCACTGAAGCTTTCTTT.

This clone was recorded once. V is TRBV14 and J is TRBJ2-2; 7 bases are a match to TRBD1. This CDR3 spans 15 amino acids. Germline V gene lookup returns CDR1 SGHDN and CDR2 FVKESK. V lost 4 bases and J lost 5; bases outside the gene matches: 7. CDR3 nucleotides: TGTGCCAGCAGCCTTCGGACAGGTCGAACCGGGGAGCTGTTTTTT. Translation gives CASSLRTGRTGELFF.

Only one count was recorded for this clone. V is TRBV4-1 and J is TRBJ2-1; 9 bases are a match to TRBD2. The CDR3 runs 16 residues. CDR1 and CDR2 from the germline V gene are MGHRA and YSYEKL. V lost 4 bases to trimming and J lost 6 bases; unmatched junction nucleotides: 10. CDR3 in amino acids: CASSLMGGGAGNEQFF. CDR3 coding DNA: TGCGCCAGCAGCCTCATGGGCGGGGGGGCCGGCAATGAGCAGTTCTTC.

This clone was detected only a few times. This CDR3 is CASSVTGTGISEQFF. The CDR3 DNA follows: TGTGCCAGTAGTGTCACCGGGACAGGGATAAGTGAGCAGTTCTTC. V gene TRBV19 combines with J gene TRBJ2-1; 9 positions match TRBD1. Per the germline V gene, CDR1 is LNHDA and CDR2 is SQIVND (reference sequence). After removal of 5 bases from V and 9 bases from J, the junction contained 11 bases not matched to a gene. The CDR3 runs to 15 residues.

The V call is TRBV27, the J call TRBJ2-2, with D unclear. Trimming removed 3 bases from V and 3 bases from J, with 8 bases in between. Germline-derived CDR1 and CDR2 are MNHEY and SMNVEV (reference sequence). This CDR3 has 14 residues. CDR3 protein: CASSFSPYTGELFF. Written as DNA, the CDR3 is TGTGCCAGCAGTTTTTCCCCCTACACCGGGGAGCTGTTTTTT.

Here the CDR3 reads CASSALAGGPYEQYF. As DNA, the CDR3 is TGTGCCAGCAGTGCCCTAGCGGGAGGGCCCTACGAGCAGTACTTC. This chain links TRBV7-2 with TRBJ2-7, with 12 bases matching TRBD2. V was clipped by 6 bases and J by 2 bases; unmatched bases: 5. Germline CDR1 and CDR2: SGHTA and FQGNSA. The CDR3 is made up of 15 amino acids.

V is TRBV6-1 and J is TRBJ1-5; tentative D call: TRBD1 (6 bases). Germline-derived CDR1 and CDR2 are MNHNS and SASEGT. V lost 6 bases, J lost 5 bases, and 11 bases lay in between. This CDR3 is built from 13 residues. This CDR3 reads CASRAGVYQPQHF. In DNA, the CDR3 is TGTGCCAGCAGGGCAGGGGTGTATCAGCCCCAGCATTTT.

This chain links TRBV28 with TRBJ2-7, with TRBD2 matching over 8 bases. Looked up from germline, CDR1 is MDHEN and CDR2 is SYDVKM. The CDR3 runs 16 residues. V lost 5 bases to trimming and J lost 0 bases; unmatched junction nucleotides: 9. The CDR3 bases are TGTGCCAGCAGTCCGGGGGGGGCTATAAGCTCCTACGAGCAGTACTTC. It is translated as CASSPGGAISSYEQYF.

The chain is built from TRBV7-9 and TRBJ2-7, with D perhaps TRBD1 (6 bases). The V end lost 4 bases, the J end lost 4 bases, and 17 bases lay between the germline ends. Germline lookup yields CDR1 SEHNR and CDR2 FQNEAQ (reference sequence). This CDR3 spans 15 amino acids. CDR3 residues: CASSSPGTPFYEQYF. CDR3 DNA sequence: TGTGCCAGCAGCTCCCCCGGGACACCCTTTTACGAGCAGTACTTC. Looking up the rest from reference TRBV7-9 and TRBJ2-7 gives the full variable domain: DTGVSQNPRHKITKRGQNVTFRCDPISEHNRLYWYRQTLGQGPEFLTYFQNEAQLEKSRLLSDRFSAERPKGSFSTLEIQRTEQGDSAMYLCASSSPGTPFYEQYFGPGTRLTVT.

This clone has just one count. The chain recombines TRBV18 with TRBJ1-1; TRBD1 matches at 7 bases. The CDR3 totals 14 residues. Trimming removed 3 bases from V and 5 bases from J; junction bases left unmatched: 6. Germline V lookup: CDR1 KGHSH, CDR2 LQKENI. In DNA, the CDR3 is TGTGCCAGCTCACCCGTACAGGGGATGACTGAAGCTTTCTTT. This translates into CASSPVQGMTEAFF.

The rearrangement links TRBV19 to TRBJ1-5, with D perhaps matching TRBD1 (6 bases). V was clipped by 1 base and J by 5 bases, with 9 bases between them. The CDR3 runs 14 residues. Germline assignment: CDR1 LNHDA and CDR2 SQIVND (reference sequence). The CDR3 loop is CASSIGTGYQPQHF. The DNA of the CDR3 is TGTGCCAGTAGTATAGGAACAGGGTATCAGCCCCAGCATTTT.

V usage is TRBV28 and J usage is TRBJ2-3; TRBD2 matches at 11 bases. Unmatched junction bases numbered 16, after V lost 8 bases and J lost 6 bases. This CDR3 has 17 amino acids. Germline assignment: CDR1 MDHEN and CDR2 SYDVKM. This chain's CDR3 is CASAHSGRASVTDTQYF. CDR3 sequence (DNA): TGTGCCAGCGCACATAGCGGGAGGGCCTCCGTTACGGATACGCAGTATTTT. The entire variable domain, with the rest obtained from reference TRBV28 and TRBJ2-3, is as follows: DVKVTQSSRYLVKRTGEKVFLECVQDMDHENMFWYRQDPGLGLRLIYFSYDVKMKEKGDIPEGYSVSREKKERFSLILESASTNQTSMYLCASAHSGRASVTDTQYFGPGTRLTVL.

This sequence joins TRBV5-5 and TRBJ1-2, with D possibly being TRBD1 (6 bases). The CDR3 covers 14 residues. V was clipped by 0 bases and J by 5 bases, with 11 bases between them. Germline-derived CDR1 and CDR2 are SGHKS and YYEKEE (reference sequence). CDR3 bases: TGTGCCAGCAGCTTGGGGACAGTAGGGTATGGCTACACCTTC. This codes for CASSLGTVGYGYTF.

This chain joins TRBV20-1 and TRBJ1-2, with no clear D. Deletions cut 5 bases from V and 8 bases from J, with 12 bases between. This CDR3 region has 11 residues. CDR1 is DFQATT and CDR2 is SNEGSKA in the germline V gene (reference sequence). The CDR3 coding sequence is TGCAGTGCTCGACTATTGGGGGGCTACACCTTC. Encoded protein: CSARLLGGYTF.

The CDR3 DNA is TGTGCCAGCAGTGATAGCGGGGATGCAGATACGCAGTATTTT. Residues: CASSDSGDADTQYF. The rearrangement uses TRBV6-4 and TRBJ2-3, with 8 bases aligning to TRBD2. The J segment lost 4 bases and the V segment lost 3 bases, leaving 3 bases of the junction unmatched. The CDR3 has 14 amino acids. Germline V gene lookup returns CDR1 MRHNA and CDR2 SNTAGT.

The chain couples TRBV11-1 to TRBJ2-7; a possible D gene is TRBD2 (6 bases). Trimming left V 5 bases short and J 1 base short, with 15 bases between. Germline V gene data show CDR1 as SGHAT and CDR2 as FQDESV (reference sequence). CDR3 size: 15 residues. CDR3 in DNA: TGTGCCAGCAGCATTCTTGGGGGGAATTCCTACGAGCAGTACTTC. Protein product: CASSILGGNSYEQYF.

This chain uses TRBV2 with TRBJ1-6; D possibly corresponds to TRBD1 (5 bases). Per germline, CDR1 SNHLY and CDR2 FYNNEI. V dropped 10 bases and J dropped 5 bases, with 9 bases sitting between them. The CDR3 runs 12 residues. CDR3 in amino acids: CATGTHNSPLHF. CDR3 in DNA: TGTGCCACCGGGACTCATAATTCACCCCTCCACTTT.